What follows are 21 T cell receptor beta chains derived from one specimen sequenced in a study of identical twins. Using its own MiXCR run on the 5' RACE reads, TCRdb lists one record per CDR3 protein. The data hold approximately 1.8 million distinct CDR3 sequences, with about 32% observed a single time. The sequenced material came from cord blood. Receptor source: a newborn girl in good health.

CDR3 sequence: CASSSDGASYEQYF. The CDR3 coding sequence is TGTGCCAGCAGCTCGGATGGCGCATCCTACGAGCAGTACTTC. The chain is built from TRBV7-9 and TRBJ2-7; D gene unclear. The CDR3 contains 14 residues. Trimming took 4 bases from V and 1 from J, leaving 11 bases between them. Germline loops: CDR1 SEHNR, CDR2 FQNEAQ (reference sequence).

The CDR3 region is CASSPRGPGETQYF. CDR3 in DNA: TGCGCCAGCAGCCCCCGGGGGCCTGGGGAGACCCAGTACTTC. This chain uses TRBV5-1 with TRBJ2-7; D possibly uses TRBD1 or TRBD2 (6 bases each). The J call may be incorrect, as the DNA end agrees better with TRBJ2-5. Germline lookup yields CDR1 SGHRS and CDR2 YFSETQ. The CDR3 totals 14 residues.

This clonotype has ten or more counts. The V gene is TRBV4-1, the J gene TRBJ2-3, with D unresolved. The germline V gene encodes CDR1 MGHRA and CDR2 YSYEKL. V was cut by 1 base and J by 4 bases, with 6 bases left in between. The CDR3 spans 13 residues. DNA of the CDR3: TGCGCCAGCAGCCAAGTGAGAGCAGATACGCAGTATTTT. Its translation: CASSQVRADTQYF.

This clonotype was picked up a small number of times. In nucleotides, the CDR3 is TGTGCCAGCAGCCAATCTAGGACACAGGGGAATCAGCCCCAGCATTTT. Encoded protein: CASSQSRTQGNQPQHF. The chain combines TRBV16 with TRBJ1-5; 7 nucleotides align to TRBD1. CDR1 KGHSY and CDR2 FQNENV come from the germline V gene. Trimming cost V 0 bases and J 4 bases; bases outside gene matches: 6. CDR3 size: 16 residues.

The V gene is TRBV20-1, the J gene TRBJ2-1; 10 nucleotides agree with TRBD1. The CDR3 runs to 13 residues. V dropped 4 bases and J dropped 7; count of bases not matched to a gene: 4. Per germline, CDR1 DFQATT and CDR2 SNEGSKA (reference sequence). CDR3 sequence reads: CSAKWDRGNEQFF. DNA for the CDR3: TGCAGTGCTAAATGGGACAGGGGTAATGAGCAGTTCTTC.

The V gene is TRBV20-1, the J gene TRBJ2-7, with 10 bases lining up with TRBD2. The V gene's germline CDR1 is DFQATT and CDR2 SNEGSKA (reference sequence). V shed 6 bases and J 2 bases; nucleotides not matched to a gene: 7. The CDR3 covers 14 residues. CDR3 coding DNA: TGCAGTGCCAGACCTAGCGGGGGACCCTACGAGCAGTACTTC. It codes for CSARPSGGPYEQYF.

V gene TRBV4-1 combines with J gene TRBJ2-3; D call uncertain. V lost 5 bases to trimming and J lost 0 bases, with 12 bases between them. The CDR3 totals 15 residues. CDR1 MGHRA and CDR2 YSYEKL come from the germline V gene. CDR3 region: CASSTAYASTDTQYF. In DNA form, the CDR3 reads TGCGCCAGCAGCACAGCCTATGCTAGCACAGATACGCAGTATTTT.

The chain links TRBV3-1 to TRBJ1-2; 8 bases map to TRBD1. Germline V gene lookup returns CDR1 LGHDT and CDR2 YNNKEL (reference sequence). This CDR3 has 17 amino acids. Unmatched junction bases numbered 11, after V lost 4 bases and J lost 1 base. CDR3: CASSPSPRTGNNYGYTF. The DNA for the CDR3 is TGTGCCAGCAGCCCCAGCCCCCGGACAGGGAATAACTATGGCTACACCTTC. Filled out from reference TRBV3-1 and TRBJ1-2, the complete variable domain reads DTAVSQTPKYLVTQMGNDKSIKCEQNLGHDTMYWYKQDSKKFLKIMFSYNNKELIINETVPNRFSPKSPDKAHLNLHINSLELGDSAVYFCASSPSPRTGNNYGYTFGSGTRLTVV.

The chain couples TRBV28 to TRBJ2-7, with 9 bases fitting TRBD2. J was trimmed by 1 base and V by 3 bases; bases with no gene match: 13. The CDR3 contains 18 residues. CDR1 is MDHEN, CDR2 SYDVKM, per germline. CDR3 protein: CASSFYLAASGISYEQYF. In DNA form, the CDR3 reads TGTGCCAGCAGTTTTTATCTCGCGGCTAGCGGGATATCCTACGAGCAGTACTTC.

This chain connects TRBV9 to TRBJ1-2; a possible D gene is TRBD1 (6 bases). V lost 0 bases and J 4 bases, leaving 13 bases between the germline ends. This CDR3 spans 15 amino acids. Germline CDR1 is SGDLS and CDR2 is YYNGEE. The CDR3 sequence: CASSVVSGGAYGYTF. For the CDR3, the DNA is TGTGCCAGCAGCGTAGTCTCCGGGGGCGCCTATGGCTACACCTTC.

The genes are TRBV27 and TRBJ1-5; no reliable D call. Trimming stripped 2 bases from V and 11 bases from J, with 10 bases between. Germline V gene sequence: CDR1 MNHEY, CDR2 SMNVEV (reference sequence). The CDR3 is 12 residues long. CDR3 amino acids: CASSLKGLSQHF. The DNA for the CDR3 is TGTGCCAGCAGTTTAAAGGGTCTGTCCCAGCATTTT.

This clonotype came up a few times. The rearrangement joins TRBV4-2 to TRBJ2-2, with 8 nucleotides matching TRBD2. The CDR3 runs to 16 residues. V dropped 0 bases and J dropped 0; count of bases not matched to a gene: 0. CDR1 and CDR2 (germline): LGHNA, YNFKEQ. The CDR3 sequence is CASSQEAGANTGELFF. DNA for the CDR3: TGTGCCAGCAGCCAAGAAGCGGGAGCGAACACCGGGGAGCTGTTTTTT.

The V call is TRBV3-1, the J call TRBJ1-1; TRBD1 matches 8 bases. V trimming: 4 bases; J trimming: 1 base; junction bases outside the gene matches: 5. Germline V gene sequence: CDR1 LGHDT, CDR2 YNNKEL (reference sequence). The length of the CDR3 is 15 residues. The DNA for the CDR3 is TGTGCCAGCAGCCCTTCCAGGGGGCAGAACACTGAAGCTTTCTTT. The encoded protein is CASSPSRGQNTEAFF.

The chain combines TRBV10-2 with TRBJ1-5, with 7 bases that match TRBD1. The V and J ends lost 5 bases and 5 bases, in that order; junction bases with no gene match: 6. This CDR3 contains 14 residues. The germline V gene has CDR1 WSHSY and CDR2 SAAADI. The CDR3 reads CASSNRGFDQPQHF. The CDR3 DNA is TGCGCCAGCAGTAACAGGGGATTCGATCAGCCCCAGCATTTT.

Ten or more counts support this clonotype. The gene calls are TRBV20-1 and TRBJ1-2, with D perhaps TRBD1 (6 bases). The V end was cut by 3 bases, the J end by 3 bases, with 14 bases between. This CDR3 has 14 residues. Germline loops: CDR1 DFQATT, CDR2 SNEGSKA (reference sequence). CDR3 nucleotide sequence: TGCAGTGCTAGCCATCTACAGGGACACTATGGCTACACCTTC. Translated, it gives CSASHLQGHYGYTF.

The CDR3 sequence is CASSLIPGQGFYGYTF. The CDR3 coding sequence is TGTGCCAGCAGCCTAATACCGGGACAGGGGTTCTATGGCTACACCTTC. The rearrangement uses TRBV12-3 or TRBV12-4 and TRBJ1-2; 10 bases agree with TRBD1. V lost 6 bases and J lost 4; bases outside the gene matches: 11. This CDR3 is built from 16 residues.

This chain links TRBV4-1 with TRBJ2-3; no definite D call. Looked up from germline, CDR1 is MGHRA and CDR2 is YSYEKL. This CDR3 has 15 amino acids. Trimming took 1 base from V and 6 from J, leaving 14 bases between them. This CDR3 is CASSQVRSTSDTQYF. CDR3 nucleotide sequence: TGCGCCAGCAGCCAAGTCAGGAGCACGTCGGATACGCAGTATTTT.

The chain carries TRBV11-2 and TRBJ2-3, with 7 nucleotides matching TRBD2. CDR1 is SGHAT and CDR2 is FQNNGV in the germline V gene. Trimming took 1 base from V and 8 from J; bases not matched to a gene: 12. CDR3 length: 16 residues. The CDR3 nucleotides are TGTGCCAGCAGCTTAGGGGACTACCTTCCGATGGGTACGCAGTATTTT. Amino acids: CASSLGDYLPMGTQYF.

The chain couples TRBV19 to TRBJ1-4, with no clear D. Germline CDR1 and CDR2: LNHDA and SQIVND (reference sequence). CDR3 length equals 14 residues. Deletions cut 6 bases from V and 0 bases from J, with 8 bases between. This CDR3 is CASSYPATNEKLFF. The CDR3 nucleotides read TGTGCCAGTAGCTATCCAGCAACTAATGAAAAACTGTTTTTT.

The rearrangement links TRBV6-2 or TRBV6-3 to TRBJ1-5; D ambiguous. With 4 bases removed from V and 9 bases from J, the gap between germline ends came to 10 bases. Per the germline V gene, CDR1 is MNHEY and CDR2 is SVGEGT. The CDR3 length is 12 residues. The CDR3: CASSLKHLPQHF. The CDR3 DNA reads TGTGCCAGCAGTTTAAAACACCTGCCCCAGCATTTT.

The chain recombines TRBV27 with TRBJ2-3; D uncertain. This CDR3 region has 15 residues. Per germline, CDR1 MNHEY and CDR2 SMNVEV (reference sequence). V was pared by 1 base and J by 6 bases, with 14 bases between. As DNA, the CDR3 is TGTGCCAGCAGTTTATGGTCGGGCCACCGGGATACGCAGTATTTT. As protein: CASSLWSGHRDTQYF.